Each of the 16 T cell receptor beta chains below was sequenced from the same sample in a study of cytotoxic CD8 clonotypes in ibrutinib-treated CLL. Clones were sequenced by immunoSEQ multiplex PCR, and TCRdb holds only the in-frame ones, with some missing. The sample holds 250,000 to 350,000 clones; about 72% are singletons and the top ten take roughly 5%. The input for sequencing was PBMCs, taken at disease progression, from a patient treated with ibrutinib. These receptors were collected from a human donor with chronic lymphocytic leukemia.

The rearrangement uses TRBV10-3 and TRBJ2-3, with D perhaps matching TRBD1 (6 bases). The V end was cut by 9 bases, the J end by 1 base, with 11 bases between. CDR1 and CDR2 (germline): ENHRY, SYGVKD. The CDR3 has 13 residues. The CDR3 reads CAILKGGTDTQYF. CDR3 coding DNA: TGTGCCATACTAAAGGGGGGCACAGATACGCAGTATTTT.

The chain employs TRBV6-4 and TRBJ2-1, with 9 bases aligning to TRBD1. Germline loops: CDR1 MRHNA, CDR2 SNTAGT. This CDR3 has 13 residues. The junction had 9 bases not matched to a gene; V was cut back by 6 bases and J by 12 bases. CDR3 loop: CASSRTGEGWQFF. The CDR3 DNA reads TGTGCCAGCAGCCGGACAGGGGAGGGTTGGCAGTTCTTC.

V usage is TRBV27 and J usage is TRBJ1-2, with D tentatively TRBD1 (6 bases). This CDR3 has 15 residues. V was cut by 6 bases and J by 4 bases, with 18 bases left in between. The germline V gene has CDR1 MNHEY and CDR2 SMNVEV (reference sequence). The CDR3 protein is CASSPIGGRGYGYTF. The CDR3 DNA is TGTGCCAGCAGCCCGATAGGGGGGCGCGGCTATGGCTACACCTTC.

In this sample, this clone turned up once. V gene TRBV6-5 combines with J gene TRBJ2-7, with D possibly being TRBD1 or TRBD2 (5 bases each). Germline values: CDR1 MNHEY, CDR2 SVGAGI. V lost 1 base to trimming and J lost 2 bases, with 12 bases between them. The CDR3 spans 15 residues. The CDR3 DNA sequence: TGTGCCAGCAGTTACTGGGAGACAGAACCCTACGAGCAGTACTTC. Its protein is CASSYWETEPYEQYF.

V gene TRBV5-1 combines with J gene TRBJ1-1; D ambiguous. The length of the CDR3 is 11 residues. The V end was cut by 4 bases, the J end by 7 bases, with 8 bases between. The V gene's germline CDR1 is SGHRS and CDR2 YFSETQ. The CDR3 region is CASSKGYEAFF. CDR3 DNA sequence: TGCGCCAGCAGCAAGGGATATGAAGCTTTCTTT.

In its sample, this clone was seen once. The rearrangement joins TRBV29-1 to TRBJ1-2, with D possibly matching TRBD1 (6 bases). The V end was cut by 0 bases, the J end by 6 bases, with 17 bases between. The CDR3 length is 15 residues. Looked up from germline, CDR1 is SQVTM and CDR2 is ANQGSEA. The CDR3 DNA sequence: TGCAGCGTTGAAGATAAGTCGGCACAGGGTCATGGCTACACCTTC. Protein sequence: CSVEDKSAQGHGYTF.

This sequence joins TRBV7-9 and TRBJ2-4, with D possibly matching TRBD1 (5 bases). The V end was cut by 5 bases, the J end by 7 bases, with 15 bases between. Per the germline V gene, CDR1 is SEHNR and CDR2 is FQNEAQ (reference sequence). The CDR3 is 14 residues long. CDR3: CASSPGFQQNIQYF. The CDR3 nucleotides read TGTGCCAGCAGCCCAGGGTTCCAACAGAACATTCAGTACTTC.

The V gene is TRBV6-4, the J gene TRBJ2-3; D might be TRBD2 (6 bases). Per the germline V gene, CDR1 is MRHNA and CDR2 is SNTAGT. There are 14 residues in the CDR3. Deletions cut 6 bases from V and 4 bases from J, with 14 bases between. The CDR3 here is CASSPGLEADTQYF. The CDR3 DNA reads as TGTGCCAGCAGCCCGGGACTTGAGGCAGATACGCAGTATTTT.

The chain uses TRBV13 and TRBJ2-1; D gene ambiguous. This CDR3 spans 17 amino acids. The V end was cut by 3 bases, the J end by 8 bases, with 23 bases between. CDR1 and CDR2 (germline): PRHDT, FYEKMQ (reference sequence). The CDR3 DNA reads TGTGCCAGCAGCTTCCCTCGCTTGACGGGTACACCTTATGAGCAGTTCTTC. It is translated as CASSFPRLTGTPYEQFF.

The chain couples TRBV4-1 to TRBJ1-1, with no clear D. CDR1 is MGHRA and CDR2 is YSYEKL in the germline V gene. Trimming took off 5 bases at V and 6 bases at J, with 16 bases between the two ends. This CDR3 is built from 14 residues. The CDR3 reads CASSKQTQTAEAFF. For the CDR3, the DNA is TGCGCCAGCAGCAAACAGACCCAAACGGCTGAAGCTTTCTTT.

V and J are TRBV6-6 and TRBJ1-5; D unclear. This CDR3 contains 14 residues. V gave up 0 bases and J gave up 6 bases, with 9 bases separating them. Germline-derived CDR1 and CDR2 are MNHNY and SVGAGI (reference sequence). CDR3 nucleotide sequence: TGTGCCAGCAGTTACTCGACCGAGAGTCAGCCCCAGCATTTT. This encodes CASSYSTESQPQHF.

The CDR3 is CASSLRSTGDGANVLTF. CDR3 DNA: TGTGCCAGCAGCTTAAGAAGCACAGGGGATGGGGCCAACGTCCTGACTTTC. This rearrangement joins TRBV7-3 to TRBJ2-6; 7 bases are shared with TRBD1. With V trimmed by 1 base and J by 3 bases, 6 bases remained unmatched. Germline values: CDR1 SGHTA, CDR2 FQGTGA. The CDR3 is 17 amino acids.

The sample holds one count of this clone. The chain combines TRBV19 with TRBJ2-2; 12 positions match TRBD2. The germline CDR1 and CDR2 sequences are LNHDA and SQIVND (reference sequence). The CDR3 covers 14 residues. Germline trimming cut 6 bases from V and 6 bases from J; bases unmatched to any gene: 2. CDR3 sequence (DNA): TGTGCCAGTAGCCGGACTAGCGGGGCCGGGGAGCTGTTTTTT. It specifies CASSRTSGAGELFF.

This rearrangement joins TRBV21-1 to TRBJ2-1. TRBV21-1 is described as a pseudogene. This CDR3 spans 12 amino acids. The CDR3 region is CASSKKDNEQFF. The CDR3 DNA is TGTGCCAGCAGCAAAAAAGACAATGAGCAGTTCTTC.

The chain links TRBV6-1 to TRBJ2-2; D is perhaps TRBD1 or TRBD2 (6 bases each). Trimming stripped 7 bases from V and 0 bases from J, with 9 bases between. Per germline, CDR1 MNHNS and CDR2 SASEGT. The CDR3 consists of 14 residues. The CDR3 protein is CASNRDSNTGELFF. Here the CDR3 DNA reads TGTGCCAGCAACAGGGACTCGAACACCGGGGAGCTGTTTTTT.

The chain links TRBV5-1 to TRBJ2-1; 10 nucleotides line up with TRBD2. V was pared by 4 bases and J by 4 bases, with 5 bases of the junction left unmatched. The V gene's germline CDR1 is SGHRS and CDR2 YFSETQ. CDR3 length: 15 residues. Written as DNA, the CDR3 is TGCGCCAGCAGCAAACTAGCGGGAACATACAATGAGCAGTTCTTC. Its protein is CASSKLAGTYNEQFF.